The present T cell receptor beta chain was sequenced within a study of T cells in Graves' hyperthyroidism and ophthalmopathy. This CDR3 spans 19 amino acids. In germline, CDR1 is LGHDT, CDR2 YNNKEL (reference sequence). J was trimmed by 4 bases and V by 1 base; bases with no gene match: 17. Investigators excluded patients with uncontrolled infection, other autoimmune disease, pregnancy or lactation. Many counts were recorded for this clonotype. Its target is unknown. RNA transcripts served as the template for amplifying TCR beta CDR3 regions. The study used the HTBI primer set for a first-round RT-PCR of the TCR CDR3. TCRdb analysed the multiplex PCR reads with MiXCR anew, one entry per CDR3 protein. This sample has some 350,000 distinct CDR3 sequences, with 15% to 19% found just once. Overall study findings and caveats: Ophthalmopathy, as predicted by the model, came a median about seven months after the prediction.

This clonotype was obtained from a woman aged 18-29 years with Graves' hyperthyroidism that later progressed to Graves' ophthalmopathy. Sequences were obtained from blood. The V gene is TRBV3-1, the J gene TRBJ2-7; 9 bases match TRBD1. CDR3 region: CASSQVPNHPGQGRYEQYF. CDR3 DNA: TGTGCCAGCAGCCAAGTCCCGAACCATCCGGGACAGGGTAGATACGAGCAGTACTTC.